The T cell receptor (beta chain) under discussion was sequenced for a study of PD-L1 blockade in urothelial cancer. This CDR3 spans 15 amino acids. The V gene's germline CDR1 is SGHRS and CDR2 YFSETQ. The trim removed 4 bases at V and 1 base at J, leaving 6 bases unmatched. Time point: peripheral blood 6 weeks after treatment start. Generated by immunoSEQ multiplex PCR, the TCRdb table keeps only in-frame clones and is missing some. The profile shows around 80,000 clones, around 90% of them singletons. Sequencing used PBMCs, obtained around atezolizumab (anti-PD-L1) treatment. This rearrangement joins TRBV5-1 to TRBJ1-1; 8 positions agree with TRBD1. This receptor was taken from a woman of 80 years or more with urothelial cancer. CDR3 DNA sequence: TGCGCCAGCAGCATACAGGGGGATAAGAACACTGAAGCTTTCTTT. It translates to CASSIQGDKNTEAFF. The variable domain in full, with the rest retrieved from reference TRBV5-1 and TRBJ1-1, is KAGVTQTPRYLIKTRGQQVTLSCSPISGHRSVSWYQQTPGQGLQFLFEYFSETQRNKGNFPGRFSGRQFSNSRSEMNVSTLELGDSALYLCASSIQGDKNTEAFFGQGTRLTVV.